Listed below are T cell receptor beta chains from one sample, sequenced in a study of blood T cell repertoires in COVID-19. Measured with immunoSEQ multiplex PCR; TCRdb has only the in-frame clones, and not every one. The table shows about 30,000 clones, with around 88% occurring only once. Material for sequencing was peripheral blood. The receptors derive from a human donor in a cohort sampled during active COVID-19. Each CDR3 is given with its conserved first and last residue. D genes are given only for firm matches. Clone sizes are given selectively: once, few, many, or a class where the clone is expanded.

j_call v_call d_call clone_size cdr3_nt cdr3_aa
TRBJ1-3 TRBV3-1/TRBV3-2 TRBD1 once TGTGCCAGCACTGGACAGGGGACATCTGGAAACACCATATATTTT CASTGQGTSGNTIYF
TRBJ2-7 TRBV30 . . TGTGCCTGGAGTGTACGGGGAGGCTACGAGCAGTACTTC CAWSVRGGYEQYF
TRBJ2-3 TRBV10-1 TRBD2 . TGCGCCAGCAGCATAACTAGCGACATAGGAGATACGCAGTATTTT CASSITSDIGDTQYF
TRBJ2-1 TRBV19 TRBD2 . TGTGCCAGTAGGGGTAGCGGGGGGAGCTCCTACAATGAGCAGTTCTTC CASRGSGGSSYNEQFF
TRBJ1-1 TRBV14 . . TGTGCCAGCAGCCGAAGACGGGAAAGCACTGAAGCTTTCTTT CASSRRRESTEAFF
TRBJ2-1 TRBV12-3/TRBV12-4 TRBD2 . TGTGCCAGCAGTTTTCTAGCGGGGGAGCAGTTCTTC CASSFLAGEQFF
TRBJ1-1 TRBV7-9 . . TGTGCCAGCAGCTTAGCCCTTGGGGGGACTGAAGCTTTCTTT CASSLALGGTEAFF
TRBJ1-1 TRBV6-5 . . TGTGCCAGCAGTTACTCGAGGAGGGGAGGGACTGAAGCTTTCTTT CASSYSRRGGTEAFF
TRBJ1-2 TRBV2 TRBD1 . TGTGCCAGCAGACCGACAGGGGTGGATGGCTACACCTTC CASRPTGVDGYTF
TRBJ2-7 TRBV5-1 . . TGCGCCAGCAACTCGGGAACAGGGCCCTACGAGCAGTACTTC CASNSGTGPYEQYF
TRBJ2-1 TRBV19 TRBD2 . TGTGCCACCCGGACTAGCGGGGGTTCCTACAATGAGCAGTTCTTC CATRTSGGSYNEQFF
TRBJ2-5 TRBV5-1 TRBD2 . TGCGCCAGCAGCCCGGCGGGAGTGGAGACCCAGTACTTC CASSPAGVETQYF
TRBJ1-4 TRBV6-5 TRBD1 . TGTGCCAGCAGTTACACTGGGACAGAGAATGAAAAACTGTTTTTT CASSYTGTENEKLFF
TRBJ1-4 TRBV6-5 TRBD1 . TGTGCCAGCGGAAGAGGGGGCGCGCCTAATGAAAAACTGTTTTTT CASGRGGAPNEKLFF
TRBJ1-2 TRBV19 . . TGTGCCAGTAGTATGCGAGGGATTTCAAATACCGATGGCTACACCTTC CASSMRGISNTDGYTF
TRBJ1-2 TRBV30 . . TGTGCCTGGAGTGCAGGGGTGGTAGGTCGTGGCTACACCTTC CAWSAGVVGRGYTF